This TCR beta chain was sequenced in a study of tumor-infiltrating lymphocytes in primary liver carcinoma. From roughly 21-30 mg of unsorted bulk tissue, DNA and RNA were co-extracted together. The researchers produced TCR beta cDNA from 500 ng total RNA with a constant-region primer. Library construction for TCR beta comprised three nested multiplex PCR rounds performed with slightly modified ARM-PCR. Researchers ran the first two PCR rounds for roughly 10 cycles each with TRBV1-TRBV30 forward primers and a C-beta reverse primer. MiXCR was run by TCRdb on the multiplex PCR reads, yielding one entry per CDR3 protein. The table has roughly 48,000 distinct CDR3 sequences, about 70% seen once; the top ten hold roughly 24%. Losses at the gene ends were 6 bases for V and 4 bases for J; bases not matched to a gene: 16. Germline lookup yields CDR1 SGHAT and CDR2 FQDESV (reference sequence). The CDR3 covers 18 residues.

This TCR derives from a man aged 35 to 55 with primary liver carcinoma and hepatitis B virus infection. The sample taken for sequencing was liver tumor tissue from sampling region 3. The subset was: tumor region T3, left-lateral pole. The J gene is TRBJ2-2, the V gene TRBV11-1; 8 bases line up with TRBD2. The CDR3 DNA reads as TGTGCCAGCAGGCTAGAAGCTGCGGCAGGGACTAGCACCGGGGAGCTGTTTTTT. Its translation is CASRLEAAAGTSTGELFF.